This record covers a single TCR beta chain. This record belongs to a study of blood T cell repertoires in COVID-19. Looking at the study overall: The United States, Italy and Spain supplied acute and convalescent COVID-19 samples.

As originally analysed: Estimation of nucleated cell counts was performed using reference gene primer amplification. The data were produced by immunoSEQ multiplex PCR, yet TCRdb's version contains in-frame clones alone and is incomplete. The D gene and trimming were derived from the DNA, and the V and J assignments and clone size from that table. The table records about 200,000 clones, around 84% of them present only once. This TCR was sampled from a human donor in a cohort sampled during active COVID-19. The sample consisted of peripheral blood.

CDR3 in amino acids: CATAKDRNTGELFF. CDR3 bases: TGTGCCACCGCTAAGGACAGAAACACCGGGGAGCTGTTTTTT. The V call is TRBV19, the J call TRBJ2-2; a weak D match, TRBD1 (6 bases). Trimming removed 10 bases from V and 2 bases from J, with 14 bases in between. The CDR3 loop spans 14 amino acids. Germline CDR1 and CDR2: LNHDA and SQIVND (reference sequence). Drawing the rest from reference TRBV19 and TRBJ2-2, the complete variable domain is DGGITQSPKYLFRKEGQNVTLSCEQNLNHDAMYWYRQDPGQGLRLIYYSQIVNDFQKGDIAEGYSVSREKKESFPLTVTSAQKNPTAFYLCATAKDRNTGELFFGEGSRLTVL.